This paragraph reports one T cell receptor beta chain. This record comes from a study of cytomegalovirus exposure and HLA in healthy donors. Libraries were prepared by immunoSEQ multiplex PCR; TCRdb keeps only in-frame clonotypes and omits some of them. The sample consists of fewer than 350,000 clones, roughly 90% of them appearing once. Germline V gene sequence: CDR1 MNHEY, CDR2 SMNVEV (reference sequence). This CDR3 is 16 amino acids long. V lost 5 bases, J lost 2 bases, and 6 bases stayed unmatched. J is TRBJ2-3 and V is TRBV27; the match to TRBD2 covers 11 bases. This clonotype was sampled from a woman under 30 in good health and CMV-seronegative. Sequences were obtained from PBMCs. CDR3: CASSPGTSGFTDTQYF. CDR3 bases: TGTGCCAGCAGTCCCGGGACTAGCGGATTCACAGATACGCAGTATTTT.